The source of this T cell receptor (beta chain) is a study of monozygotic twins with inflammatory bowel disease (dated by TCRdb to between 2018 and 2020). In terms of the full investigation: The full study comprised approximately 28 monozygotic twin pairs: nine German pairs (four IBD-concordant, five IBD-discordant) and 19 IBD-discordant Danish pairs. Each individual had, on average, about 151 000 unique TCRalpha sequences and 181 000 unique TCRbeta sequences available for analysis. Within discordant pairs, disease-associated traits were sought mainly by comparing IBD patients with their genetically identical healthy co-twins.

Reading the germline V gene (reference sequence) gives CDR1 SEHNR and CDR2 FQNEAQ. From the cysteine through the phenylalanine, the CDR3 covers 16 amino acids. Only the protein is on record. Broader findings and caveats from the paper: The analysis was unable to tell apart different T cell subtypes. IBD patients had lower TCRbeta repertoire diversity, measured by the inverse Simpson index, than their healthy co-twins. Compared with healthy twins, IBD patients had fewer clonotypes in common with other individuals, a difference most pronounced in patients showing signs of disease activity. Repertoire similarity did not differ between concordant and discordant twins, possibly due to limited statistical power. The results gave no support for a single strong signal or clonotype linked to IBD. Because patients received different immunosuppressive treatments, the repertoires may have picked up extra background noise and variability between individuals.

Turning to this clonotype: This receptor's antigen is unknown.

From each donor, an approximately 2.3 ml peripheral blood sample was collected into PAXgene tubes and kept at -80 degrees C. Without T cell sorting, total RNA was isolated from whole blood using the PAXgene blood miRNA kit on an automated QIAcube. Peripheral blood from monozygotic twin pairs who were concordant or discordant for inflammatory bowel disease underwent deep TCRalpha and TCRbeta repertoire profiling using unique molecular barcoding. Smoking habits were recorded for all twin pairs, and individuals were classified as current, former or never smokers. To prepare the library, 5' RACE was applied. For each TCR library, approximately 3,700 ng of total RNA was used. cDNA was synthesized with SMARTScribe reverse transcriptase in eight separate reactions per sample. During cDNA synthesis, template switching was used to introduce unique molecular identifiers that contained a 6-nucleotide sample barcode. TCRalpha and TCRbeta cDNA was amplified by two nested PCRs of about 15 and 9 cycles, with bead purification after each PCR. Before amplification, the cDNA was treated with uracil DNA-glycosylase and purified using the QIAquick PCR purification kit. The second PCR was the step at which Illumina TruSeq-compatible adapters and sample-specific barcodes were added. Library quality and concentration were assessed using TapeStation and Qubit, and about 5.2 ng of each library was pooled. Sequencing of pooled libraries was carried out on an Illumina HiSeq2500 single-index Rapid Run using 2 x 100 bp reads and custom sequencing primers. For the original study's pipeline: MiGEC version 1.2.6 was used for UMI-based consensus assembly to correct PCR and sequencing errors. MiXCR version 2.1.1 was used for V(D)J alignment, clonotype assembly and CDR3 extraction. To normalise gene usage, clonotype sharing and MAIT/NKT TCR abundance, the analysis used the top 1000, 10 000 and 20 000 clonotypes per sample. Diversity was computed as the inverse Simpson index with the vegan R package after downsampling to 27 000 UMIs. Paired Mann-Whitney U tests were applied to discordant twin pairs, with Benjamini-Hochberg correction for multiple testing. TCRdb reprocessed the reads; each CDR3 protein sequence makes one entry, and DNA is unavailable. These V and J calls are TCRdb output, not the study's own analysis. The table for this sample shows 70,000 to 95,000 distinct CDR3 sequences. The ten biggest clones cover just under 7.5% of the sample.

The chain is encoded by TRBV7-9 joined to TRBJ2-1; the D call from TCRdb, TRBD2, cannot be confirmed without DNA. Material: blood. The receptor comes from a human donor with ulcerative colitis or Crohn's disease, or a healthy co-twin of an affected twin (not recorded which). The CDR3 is CASSVQRGGSYNEQFF.